This T cell receptor (beta chain) came from a study of blood T cell repertoires in COVID-19. Study overall: T cells, B-cell-depleted T cells, or PBMCs supplied cDNA or gDNA.

The CDR3 contains 14 residues. The V and J ends lost 5 bases and 4 bases, in that order; junction bases with no gene match: 3. Germline-derived CDR1 and CDR2 are SNHLY and FYNNEI. In the original analysis: Reference gene primer amplification in the assay estimated nucleated cell counts. Generated by immunoSEQ multiplex PCR, the TCRdb table keeps only in-frame clones and is missing some. V, J and clone size reflect that table, while D and trimming were determined from the DNA. The sample consists of under 200,000 clones, roughly 84% of them appearing once. This TCR derives from a man aged 18 to 29 with active or convalescent COVID-19. The rearrangement links TRBV2 to TRBJ1-2; TRBD1 matches at 11 bases. The material sequenced was peripheral blood. The DNA for the CDR3 is TGTGCCAGCAGTAGGGACAGGGGGGTCTATGGCTACACCTTC. It is translated as CASSRDRGVYGYTF.